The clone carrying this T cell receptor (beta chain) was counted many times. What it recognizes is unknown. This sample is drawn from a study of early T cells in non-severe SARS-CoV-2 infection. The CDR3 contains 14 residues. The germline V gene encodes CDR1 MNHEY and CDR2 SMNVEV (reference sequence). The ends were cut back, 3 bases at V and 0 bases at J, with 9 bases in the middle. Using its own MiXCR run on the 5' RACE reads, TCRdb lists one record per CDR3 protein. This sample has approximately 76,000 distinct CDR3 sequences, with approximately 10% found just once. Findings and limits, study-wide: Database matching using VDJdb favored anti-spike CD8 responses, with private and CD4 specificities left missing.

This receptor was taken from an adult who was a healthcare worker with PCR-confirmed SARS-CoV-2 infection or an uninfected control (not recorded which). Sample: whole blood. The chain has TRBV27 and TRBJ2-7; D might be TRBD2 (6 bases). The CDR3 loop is CASSFSGSSYEQYF. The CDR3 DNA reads TGTGCCAGCAGTTTTTCCGGGAGCTCCTACGAGCAGTACTTC.